This passage covers 30 T cell receptor beta chains from one sample sequenced in a study of PD-1 blockade in mismatch repair-deficient tumors. The protocol was immunoSEQ multiplex PCR, while the TCRdb copy is restricted to in-frame clones and leaves out a portion. The table lists fewer than 60,000 clones, under 85% of them singletons. This material consisted of PBMCs, taken before pembrolizumab treatment. The receptors shown here come from an adult with mismatch repair-deficient cancer.

V and J are TRBV10-2 and TRBJ1-4; TRBD1 matches at 10 bases. There are 15 residues in the CDR3. Trimming removed 3 bases from V and 7 bases from J; junction bases left unmatched: 5. Germline CDR1 and CDR2: WSHSY and SAAADI. This CDR3 reads CASSDLDRGTEKLFF. Here the CDR3 DNA reads TGCGCCAGCAGTGACTTGGACAGGGGGACTGAAAAACTGTTTTTT.

The CDR3 here is CASSLDSMNTEAFF. The CDR3 nucleotides read TGCGCCAGCAGCTTGGACTCCATGAACACTGAAGCTTTCTTT. The chain couples TRBV5-1 to TRBJ1-1; D is unresolved. Trimming shortened V by 0 bases and J by 0 bases, and 6 bases separated the two germline ends. There are 14 residues in the CDR3. CDR1 is SGHRS, CDR2 YFSETQ, per germline.

The J gene is TRBJ2-7, the V gene TRBV29-1; 9 bases align to TRBD2. The V and J ends lost 6 bases and 3 bases, in that order; junction bases with no gene match: 6. The length of the CDR3 is 13 residues. Germline-derived CDR1 and CDR2 are SQVTM and ANQGSEA. The CDR3 sequence: CSVQTSGYYEQYF. The CDR3 DNA reads as TGCAGCGTCCAGACTAGCGGTTACTACGAGCAGTACTTC.

V and J are TRBV11-2 and TRBJ2-1, with D tentatively TRBD1 (7 bases). This CDR3 has 16 residues. The germline V gene encodes CDR1 SGHAT and CDR2 FQNNGV. V was trimmed by 0 bases and J by 5 bases, leaving 14 bases between them. CDR3 loop: CASSLDRAGGNNEQFF. In DNA, the CDR3 is TGTGCCAGCAGCTTAGATAGGGCAGGGGGGAACAATGAGCAGTTCTTC.

The chain has TRBV4-1 and TRBJ2-1, with 10 bases that match TRBD2. CDR3 size: 15 residues. V trimming: 1 base; J trimming: 4 bases; junction bases outside the gene matches: 1. CDR1 and CDR2 (germline): MGHRA, YSYEKL. The CDR3 nucleotides read TGCGCCAGCAGCCAAGCACTAGCGGGGTACAATGAGCAGTTCTTC. This codes for CASSQALAGYNEQFF.

The chain is built from TRBV27 and TRBJ1-5, with D possibly being TRBD1 (5 bases). Trimming shortened V by 2 bases and J by 4 bases, and 15 bases separated the two germline ends. Germline values: CDR1 MNHEY, CDR2 SMNVEV (reference sequence). CDR3 length: 16 residues. For the CDR3, the DNA is TGTGCCAGCAGTTTAAAAGGGGCACGACGGAATCAGCCCCAGCATTTT. Residues: CASSLKGARRNQPQHF.

The rearrangement joins TRBV2 to TRBJ2-5; TRBD2 matches at 9 bases. The ends lost 6 bases at V and 3 bases at J; junction bases unmatched: 8. The CDR3 is made up of 15 amino acids. The germline V gene has CDR1 SNHLY and CDR2 FYNNEI. The CDR3: CASRTREGHEETQYF. DNA for the CDR3: TGTGCCAGCAGAACGCGGGAGGGCCACGAAGAGACCCAGTACTTC.

The chain recombines TRBV19 with TRBJ2-7; 7 bases are a match to TRBD1. The V and J ends lost 8 bases and 0 bases, in that order; junction bases with no gene match: 10. The CDR3 is 15 residues long. Germline V CDR1 and CDR2: LNHDA, SQIVND (reference sequence). The CDR3 protein is CASGPSGTVSYEQYF. The CDR3 bases are TGTGCCAGTGGGCCCTCCGGGACAGTCTCCTACGAGCAGTACTTC.

A few counts support this clone. V usage is TRBV27 and J usage is TRBJ1-5; D is possibly TRBD1 (6 bases). The germline gives CDR1 MNHEY, CDR2 SMNVEV (reference sequence). This CDR3 has 12 amino acids. V gave up 10 bases and J gave up 4 bases, with 11 bases separating them. CDR3 coding DNA: TGTGCCACCCGGACAGCGAATCAGCCCCAGCATTTT. Amino acids: CATRTANQPQHF.

This clone has more than one count but fewer than ten. CDR3 sequence: CSVDKGGNTEAFF. Written as DNA, the CDR3 is TGCAGCGTTGACAAGGGGGGGAACACTGAAGCTTTCTTT. The V and J genes are TRBV29-1 and TRBJ1-1; tentatively, D is TRBD1 (6 bases). Germline V gene sequence: CDR1 SQVTM, CDR2 ANQGSEA. The CDR3 totals 13 residues. Trimming took off 3 bases at V and 1 base at J, with 9 bases between the two ends.

The V and J genes are TRBV4-1 and TRBJ1-1; possible D gene TRBD1, 5 bases. The V end lost 4 bases, the J end lost 0 bases, and 9 bases lay between the germline ends. This CDR3 is built from 14 residues. The V gene's germline CDR1 is MGHRA and CDR2 YSYEKL. Here the CDR3 DNA reads TGCGCCAGCAGCCGTCAGGGTTTGAACACTGAAGCTTTCTTT. It encodes CASSRQGLNTEAFF.

This chain links TRBV29-1 with TRBJ2-3, with TRBD1 matching 7 bases. The junction had 10 bases not matched to a gene; V was cut back by 4 bases and J by 3 bases. CDR1 and CDR2 from the germline V gene are SQVTM and ANQGSEA. The CDR3 is 15 residues long. The CDR3 is CSVGKDRMLTDTQYF. The CDR3 nucleotides read TGCAGCGTTGGTAAGGACAGGATGTTGACAGATACGCAGTATTTT.

The sample holds one count of this clone. The J gene is TRBJ1-3, the V gene TRBV29-1, with D unclear. The ends were cut back, 7 bases at V and 1 base at J, with 5 bases in the middle. This CDR3 has 11 amino acids. Germline loops: CDR1 SQVTM, CDR2 ANQGSEA. CDR3 loop: CSGTSGNTIYF. DNA of the CDR3: TGCAGCGGTACTTCTGGAAACACCATATATTTT.

The V gene is TRBV5-6, the J gene TRBJ1-1; the D gene is possibly TRBD1 (5 bases). Trimming stripped 0 bases from V and 0 bases from J, with 6 bases between. The CDR3 has 14 residues. Per germline, CDR1 SGHDT and CDR2 YYEEEE. The CDR3 DNA is TGTGCCAGCAGCTTGGAAGGGGTGAACACTGAAGCTTTCTTT. Its translation is CASSLEGVNTEAFF.

CDR3 in DNA: TGTGCCAGCAGTGAATCGACAGGCGAAGAGACCCAGTACTTC. Amino acid sequence: CASSESTGEETQYF. The chain employs TRBV2 and TRBJ2-5; a possible D gene is TRBD1 (6 bases). This CDR3 has 14 residues. Trimming left V 2 bases short and J 3 bases short, with 10 bases between. CDR1 is SNHLY, CDR2 FYNNEI, per germline.

A single count supports this clone. This chain joins TRBV28 and TRBJ1-1; the D gene is possibly TRBD1 (5 bases). The CDR3 spans 14 residues. Germline V CDR1 and CDR2: MDHEN, SYDVKM. The ends were cut back, 3 bases at V and 7 bases at J, with 15 bases in the middle. The CDR3 DNA follows: TGTGCCAGCAGTTTGGATTTTGGGGGGGGTGAAGCTTTCTTT. This encodes CASSLDFGGGEAFF.

Here the CDR3 reads CASSILREGRDEQFF. The CDR3 DNA reads TGTGCCAGTAGTATTTTGCGGGAGGGCCGGGATGAGCAGTTCTTC. V usage is TRBV19 and J usage is TRBJ2-1; 9 nucleotides agree with TRBD2. The CDR3 contains 15 residues. Germline V gene sequence: CDR1 LNHDA, CDR2 SQIVND (reference sequence). With 3 bases clipped from V and 8 bases from J, the junction kept 8 bases outside the gene matches.

The chain couples TRBV10-1 to TRBJ2-1; possible D gene TRBD2, 6 bases. V lost 2 bases to trimming and J lost 7 bases, with 6 bases between them. The CDR3 is made up of 12 amino acids. Germline CDR1 is WNHNN and CDR2 is SYGVQD (reference sequence). CDR3 in amino acids: CASSEGGNEQFF. The CDR3 bases are TGCGCCAGCAGTGAGGGGGGGAATGAGCAGTTCTTC.

This chain uses TRBV7-9 with TRBJ2-3, with 7 nucleotides matching TRBD2. The CDR3 length is 14 residues. Trimming removed 3 bases from V and 6 bases from J; junction bases left unmatched: 6. Looked up from germline, CDR1 is SEHNR and CDR2 is FQNEAQ (reference sequence). This chain's CDR3 is CASSLGGSADTQYF. In nucleotides, the CDR3 is TGTGCCAGCAGCTTGGGGGGGAGTGCCGATACGCAGTATTTT.

The J gene is TRBJ2-5, the V gene TRBV4-1; 7 bases are shared with TRBD2. In germline, CDR1 is MGHRA, CDR2 YSYEKL. The ends lost 1 base at V and 2 bases at J; junction bases unmatched: 10. This CDR3 contains 17 residues. In nucleotides, the CDR3 is TGCGCCAGCAGCCAAGGAATCAAAAGGGAGGGGCAAGAGACCCAGTACTTC. Translation gives CASSQGIKREGQETQYF.

In this sample, this clone is medium-sized. The chain joins TRBV2 to TRBJ2-1; no definite D call. The CDR3 is made up of 10 amino acids. Germline V gives CDR1 SNHLY, CDR2 FYNNEI. V was cut by 6 bases and J by 5 bases, with 2 bases left in between. CDR3 sequence: CASRDNEQFF. The CDR3 nucleotides are TGTGCCAGCAGGGACAATGAGCAGTTCTTC.

V gene TRBV18 combines with J gene TRBJ1-5; D is perhaps TRBD1 (6 bases). The CDR3 contains 13 residues. V gave up 5 bases and J gave up 4 bases, with 9 bases separating them. CDR1 is KGHSH and CDR2 is LQKENI in the germline V gene. In nucleotides, the CDR3 is TGTGCCAGCTCAGGGGGCGTTAATCAGCCCCAGCATTTT. Its protein is CASSGGVNQPQHF.

This sequence joins TRBV4-1 and TRBJ1-1; no firm D call. This CDR3 is 14 amino acids long. V dropped 2 bases and J dropped 7 bases, with 14 bases sitting between them. Germline V gives CDR1 MGHRA, CDR2 YSYEKL. The CDR3 region is CASSQTLPALEAFF. The CDR3 region has the DNA TGCGCCAGCAGCCAAACTCTCCCAGCGCTTGAAGCTTTCTTT.

This clone was recorded a few times. J is TRBJ2-6 and V is TRBV6-4; TRBD2 might be the D (6 bases). V lost 0 bases to trimming and J lost 0 bases, with 6 bases between them. The CDR3 has 16 amino acids. Per the germline V gene, CDR1 is MRHNA and CDR2 is SNTAGT. As DNA, the CDR3 is TGTGCCAGCAGTGACTCTAGCGGCTCTGGGGCCAACGTCCTGACTTTC. It yields the protein CASSDSSGSGANVLTF.

This clone showed up just a few times. The chain joins TRBV18 to TRBJ2-5; no reliable D call. V dropped 2 bases and J dropped 0 bases, with 10 bases sitting between them. Germline V lookup: CDR1 KGHSH, CDR2 LQKENI. The CDR3 spans 15 residues. This CDR3 is CASSPTDRYQETQYF. The CDR3 bases are TGTGCCAGCTCACCAACCGACCGTTACCAAGAGACCCAGTACTTC. Based on the CDR3 plus reference TRBV18 and TRBJ2-5, the full variable domain is NAGVMQNPRHLVRRRGQEARLRCSPMKGHSHVYWYRQLPEEGLKFMVYLQKENIIDESGMPKERFSAEFPKEGPSILRIQQVVRGDSAAYFCASSPTDRYQETQYFGPGTRLLVL.

The chain uses TRBV9 and TRBJ2-1; possible D gene TRBD1, 6 bases. V lost 0 bases to trimming and J lost 7 bases, with 11 bases between them. Looked up from germline, CDR1 is SGDLS and CDR2 is YYNGEE. The CDR3 covers 14 residues. The CDR3, as DNA: TGTGCCAGCAGCGTAGAGGGCAGGGGAAATGAGCAGTTCTTC. Its protein is CASSVEGRGNEQFF. The full variable domain, in which reference TRBV9 and TRBJ2-1 provide the parts outside the CDR3, is DSGVTQTPKHLITATGQRVTLRCSPRSGDLSVYWYQQSLDQGLQFLIQYYNGEERAKGNILERFSAQQFPDLHSELNLSSLELGDSALYFCASSVEGRGNEQFFGPGTRLTVL.

The CDR3 reads CASSPSSTSDPAGYTF. In DNA form, the CDR3 reads TGTGCCAGCAGCCCCAGTAGTACCTCTGACCCGGCGGGCTACACCTTC. The chain joins TRBV9 to TRBJ1-2; D gene uncertain. This CDR3 is built from 16 residues. Between the trimmed V and J ends, which lost 4 bases and 8 bases, there was a span of 24 bases. From germline, CDR1 is SGDLS and CDR2 YYNGEE.

This clone was seen a single time. This chain uses TRBV27 with TRBJ2-5, with D possibly TRBD2 on 6 matching bases. The CDR3 consists of 15 residues. V shed 5 bases and J shed 4 bases, with 17 bases lying between them. CDR1 is MNHEY, CDR2 SMNVEV, per germline (reference sequence). The CDR3 DNA sequence: TGTGCCAGCAGTCCAATAGGAGGGGCGGGAGAGACCCAGTACTTC. Translating it yields CASSPIGGAGETQYF.

The gene calls are TRBV2 and TRBJ1-2; D possibly corresponds to TRBD1 (6 bases). The V gene lost 2 bases and the J gene lost 6 bases, with 10 bases spanning the gap. The CDR3 consists of 13 residues. Germline V gene sequence: CDR1 SNHLY, CDR2 FYNNEI. Here the CDR3 DNA reads TGTGCCAGCAGTGAACAGGGGTGGGATGGCTACACCTTC. Residues: CASSEQGWDGYTF. Full variable domain (rest looked up from reference TRBV2 and TRBJ1-2): EPEVTQTPSHQVTQMGQEVILRCVPISNHLYFYWYRQILGQKVEFLVSFYNNEISEKSEIFDDQFSVERPDGSNFTLKIRSTKLEDSAMYFCASSEQGWDGYTFGSGTRLTVV.

The rearrangement uses TRBV20-1 and TRBJ2-3; D gene ambiguous. This CDR3 region has 11 residues. From germline, CDR1 is DFQATT and CDR2 SNEGSKA (reference sequence). V gave up 3 bases and J gave up 4 bases, with 5 bases separating them. CDR3 nucleotides: TGCAGTGCTAGTACCCCAGATACGCAGTATTTT. Translated, it gives CSASTPDTQYF.